The 29 T cell receptor beta chains listed next were all sequenced from one sample in a study of T cell changes during pregnancy in multiple sclerosis. Using immunoSEQ multiplex PCR, the repertoire was profiled, and TCRdb retains in-frame clones only, with some absent. The sample yields tens of thousands of clones, about 90% seen once. Material: CD4+ T cells from peripheral blood mononuclear cells, obtained in the second trimester of pregnancy. These receptors were collected from a female donor in good health, enrolled as a control in a pregnancy study.

The CDR3 coding sequence is TGTGCCAGCATTCAGGGGGAGATCTATGGCTACACCTTC. This encodes CASIQGEIYGYTF. The J gene is TRBJ1-2, the V gene TRBV2; the match to TRBD1 covers 7 bases. Trimming cost V 7 bases and J 4 bases; bases outside gene matches: 6. This CDR3 comprises 13 residues. Germline CDR1 SNHLY, CDR2 FYNNEI.

The J gene is TRBJ1-3, the V gene TRBV19; no firm D call. CDR3 length: 13 residues. The V gene lost 0 bases and the J gene lost 8 bases, with 8 bases spanning the gap. Per germline, CDR1 LNHDA and CDR2 SQIVND (reference sequence). The CDR3 DNA follows: TGTGCCAGTAGTATAGAACTCGGAGACACCATATATTTT. Translating it yields CASSIELGDTIYF.

This chain's CDR3 is CASGRDSLIETQYF. CDR3 nucleotide sequence: TGTGCCAGCGGAAGGGACAGTTTGATCGAGACCCAGTACTTC. The chain links TRBV2 to TRBJ2-5; 7 bases are a match to TRBD1. The junction had 11 bases not matched to a gene; V was cut back by 8 bases and J by 5 bases. The germline gives CDR1 SNHLY, CDR2 FYNNEI. The CDR3 runs to 14 residues. Based on the CDR3 plus reference TRBV2 and TRBJ2-5, the full variable domain is EPEVTQTPSHQVTQMGQEVILRCVPISNHLYFYWYRQILGQKVEFLVSFYNNEISEKSEIFDDQFSVERPDGSNFTLKIRSTKLEDSAMYFCASGRDSLIETQYFGPGTRLLVL.

The chain is built from TRBV6-5 and TRBJ2-4; 7 bases map to TRBD1. The V and J ends lost 6 bases and 9 bases, in that order; junction bases with no gene match: 8. The V gene's germline CDR1 is MNHEY and CDR2 SVGAGI. This CDR3 has 13 residues. The CDR3 DNA reads TGTGCCAGCAGAAACAGGGGTGGAGGCATTCAGTACTTC. Its protein product is CASRNRGGGIQYF.

J is TRBJ1-5 and V is TRBV15; unclear D gene. The CDR3 extends over 15 amino acids. Germline V gene data show CDR1 as LNHNV and CDR2 as YYDKDF (reference sequence). V was shortened by 5 bases and J by 0 bases, with 11 bases between the two germline ends. The CDR3 protein is CATSDLTTSNQPQHF. CDR3 DNA: TGTGCCACCAGCGATCTTACAACTAGCAATCAGCCCCAGCATTTT.

The chain recombines TRBV7-2 with TRBJ2-7, with 7 bases fitting TRBD1. The CDR3 length is 16 residues. CDR1 is SGHTA and CDR2 is FQGNSA in the germline V gene. Trimming at V came to 4 bases and at J to 3 bases, leaving 12 bases not matched to a gene. DNA of the CDR3: TGTGCCAGCAGCTCCCGGCCCGGGACAGCTTTCTACGAGCAGTACTTC. Its protein is CASSSRPGTAFYEQYF.

This chain links TRBV10-3 with TRBJ2-1; TRBD1 matches at 10 bases. V was pared by 0 bases and J by 8 bases, with 7 bases of the junction left unmatched. CDR1 is ENHRY and CDR2 is SYGVKD in the germline V gene. There are 16 residues in the CDR3. CDR3 sequence (DNA): TGTGCCATCAGTGAGTCAGGGGGACAGGGGATCGATGAGCAGTTCTTC. This codes for CAISESGGQGIDEQFF.

CDR3 DNA: TGCAGCGTTGAACGGGACAGGGACACTGAAGCTTTCTTT. It translates to CSVERDRDTEAFF. The V gene is TRBV29-1, the J gene TRBJ1-1; TRBD1 matches 9 bases. The germline CDR1 and CDR2 sequences are SQVTM and ANQGSEA. The CDR3 spans 13 residues. Trimming removed 2 bases from V and 3 bases from J; junction bases left unmatched: 1.

This rearrangement joins TRBV7-3 to TRBJ2-1; 9 bases match TRBD2. V was clipped by 3 bases and J by 6 bases; unmatched bases: 9. Germline V gene lookup returns CDR1 SGHTA and CDR2 FQGTGA. The CDR3 contains 16 residues. CDR3 bases: TGTGCCAGCAGCTTGGCAGGGGCTAGCGGGACCAATGAGCAGTTCTTC. Encoded protein: CASSLAGASGTNEQFF.

The chain is built from TRBV7-6 and TRBJ1-1, with D tentatively TRBD1 (6 bases). CDR1 is SGHVS, CDR2 FNYEAQ, per germline. The length of the CDR3 is 15 residues. Trimming cost V 0 bases and J 3 bases, with 11 bases left between them. CDR3 amino acids: CASSLAGQWYTEAFF. The CDR3 DNA reads as TGTGCCAGCAGCTTAGCTGGACAGTGGTACACTGAAGCTTTCTTT.

CDR3 bases: TGTGCCAGCAGCCCTATGGTGGGACAATACTATGGCTACACCTTC. Translated, it gives CASSPMVGQYYGYTF. This rearrangement joins TRBV25-1 to TRBJ1-2, with D perhaps matching TRBD1 (6 bases). The CDR3 has 15 amino acids. The germline V gene encodes CDR1 MGHDK and CDR2 SYGVNS. Trimming stripped 6 bases from V and 3 bases from J, with 17 bases between.

This chain links TRBV10-3 with TRBJ1-5; 7 positions match TRBD1. Per the germline V gene, CDR1 is ENHRY and CDR2 is SYGVKD. The CDR3 sequence is 17 residues long. The V segment lost 6 bases and the J segment 0 bases; nucleotides outside the gene matches: 11. CDR3 sequence: CAISRQGGIDSNQPQHF. In nucleotides, the CDR3 is TGTGCCATCAGCAGGCAGGGGGGAATCGATAGCAATCAGCCCCAGCATTTT.

This rearrangement joins TRBV18 to TRBJ1-3; 7 nucleotides align to TRBD1. CDR3 length: 16 amino acids. V was clipped by 3 bases and J by 0 bases; unmatched bases: 5. From germline, CDR1 is KGHSH and CDR2 LQKENI. CDR3 sequence (DNA): TGTGCCAGCTCACCGTCAGGGGGAAGCTCTGGAAACACCATATATTTT. This gives the protein CASSPSGGSSGNTIYF.

The count of this clone is one. The chain recombines TRBV10-1 with TRBJ1-5; the D is unclear. Germline loops: CDR1 WNHNN, CDR2 SYGVQD (reference sequence). The length of the CDR3 is 11 residues. V lost 4 bases to trimming and J lost 8 bases, with 6 bases between them. As DNA, the CDR3 is TGCGCCAGCAGTGTCGAGGAGCCCCAGCATTTT. It specifies CASSVEEPQHF.

The chain is built from TRBV29-1 and TRBJ1-1; tentative D call: TRBD1 (6 bases). The CDR3 covers 12 residues. CDR1 and CDR2 from the germline V gene are SQVTM and ANQGSEA. Trimming took off 6 bases at V and 7 bases at J, with 15 bases between the two ends. The DNA of the CDR3 is TGCAGCGTCGAGCCGGGGGGGCTTGAAGCTTTCTTT. Protein sequence: CSVEPGGLEAFF. The variable domain in full, completed from reference TRBV29-1 and TRBJ1-1, reads SAVISQKPSRDICQRGTSLTIQCQVDSQVTMMFWYRQQPGQSLTLIATANQGSEATYESGFVIDKFPISRPNLTFSTLTVSNMSPEDSSIYLCSVEPGGLEAFFGQGTRLTVV.

The genes are TRBV19 and TRBJ2-3, with 9 bases identical to TRBD1. The CDR3 runs 19 residues. The germline CDR1 and CDR2 sequences are LNHDA and SQIVND (reference sequence). Trimming cost V 2 bases and J 3 bases; bases outside gene matches: 15. Written as DNA, the CDR3 is TGTGCCAGTAGTATACCCCCCCTTCTATCGGGACAGGGAACAGATACGCAGTATTTT. Its translation is CASSIPPLLSGQGTDTQYF.

The V gene is TRBV5-6, the J gene TRBJ2-7, with no clear D. CDR1 and CDR2 (germline): SGHDT, YYEEEE. The V gene lost 4 bases and the J gene lost 4 bases, with 9 bases spanning the gap. CDR3 length: 12 amino acids. The CDR3 DNA reads TGTGCCAGCAGCGCCTCTCGGTACGAGCAGTACTTC. As protein: CASSASRYEQYF.

The chain employs TRBV4-3 and TRBJ1-2; a possible D gene is TRBD1 (5 bases). Trimming left V 5 bases short and J 2 bases short, with 9 bases between. Germline V CDR1 and CDR2: LGHNA, YSLEER. This CDR3 spans 13 amino acids. CDR3 sequence: CASSVRGNYGYTF. In DNA, the CDR3 is TGCGCCAGCAGCGTAAGGGGAAACTATGGCTACACCTTC.

The chain is built from TRBV30 and TRBJ1-3; D may be TRBD1 (5 bases). The CDR3 totals 13 residues. Trimming removed 3 bases at V and 4 bases at J, with 10 bases between. The germline V gene encodes CDR1 GTSNPN and CDR2 SVGIG (reference sequence). In DNA, the CDR3 is TGTGCCTGGAGGAACGGGGGGGGAAACACCATATATTTT. The encoded protein is CAWRNGGGNTIYF.

V is TRBV19 and J is TRBJ2-7; 7 bases map to TRBD1. The germline V gene has CDR1 LNHDA and CDR2 SQIVND (reference sequence). The CDR3 spans 13 residues. The ends lost 4 bases at V and 4 bases at J; junction bases unmatched: 4. The CDR3 nucleotides are TGTGCCAGTAGTACAGGGGGAACTTACGAGCAGTACTTC. Translation: CASSTGGTYEQYF.

The chain recombines TRBV27 with TRBJ1-1, with 7 bases that match TRBD1. The V gene's germline CDR1 is MNHEY and CDR2 SMNVEV (reference sequence). V trimming: 0 bases; J trimming: 4 bases; junction bases outside the gene matches: 14. CDR3 length: 18 amino acids. The CDR3 DNA is TGTGCCAGCAGTTTATCTATTCTTCCCCGGAACAGGGGCACTGAAGCTTTCTTT. This gives the protein CASSLSILPRNRGTEAFF.

This chain links TRBV7-2 with TRBJ2-3; 14 nucleotides line up with TRBD2. With 2 bases clipped from V and 6 bases from J, the junction kept 4 bases outside the gene matches. Germline CDR1 and CDR2: SGHTA and FQGNSA. The CDR3 totals 16 residues. CDR3: CASSLQGTSGGDTQYF. The CDR3 region has the DNA TGTGCCAGCAGCTTACAAGGGACTAGCGGGGGTGATACGCAGTATTTT.

J is TRBJ1-6 and V is TRBV7-2; 10 bases are a match to TRBD1. The junction had 1 base not matched to a gene; V was cut back by 4 bases and J by 7 bases. Germline CDR1 and CDR2: SGHTA and FQGNSA. CDR3 size: 14 residues. In DNA form, the CDR3 reads TGTGCCAGCAGCTGGGACAGGGGAAATTCACCCCTCCACTTT. This gives the protein CASSWDRGNSPLHF. The full variable domain, in which reference TRBV7-2 and TRBJ1-6 provide the parts outside the CDR3, is GAGVSQSPSNKVTEKGKDVELRCDPISGHTALYWYRQSLGQGLEFLIYFQGNSAPDKSGLPSDRFSAERTGGSVSTLTIQRTQQEDSAVYLCASSWDRGNSPLHFGNGTRLTVT.

This chain joins TRBV7-3 and TRBJ1-2; a possible D gene is TRBD1 (6 bases). The germline gives CDR1 SGHTA, CDR2 FQGTGA. Trimming pared 5 bases from V and 2 bases from J, leaving 9 bases between. This CDR3 is built from 13 residues. CDR3 sequence reads: CASSPDRNYGYTF. In DNA form, the CDR3 reads TGTGCCAGCAGCCCTGACAGGAACTATGGCTACACCTTC.

The V gene is TRBV5-1, the J gene TRBJ1-4; D is uncertain. Trimming left V 4 bases short and J 8 bases short, with 15 bases between. The CDR3 has 14 residues. The germline V gene encodes CDR1 SGHRS and CDR2 YFSETQ. The CDR3 DNA reads TGCGCCAGCAGCCCTCAGTGGCTTAACGAAAAACTGTTTTTT. Translation: CASSPQWLNEKLFF.

This clone occurred once. This rearrangement joins TRBV5-4 to TRBJ1-6; possible D gene TRBD1, 6 bases. Germline assignment: CDR1 SGHNT and CDR2 YYREEE (reference sequence). V gave up 4 bases and J gave up 0 bases, with 11 bases separating them. The CDR3 is made up of 16 amino acids. CDR3 nucleotides: TGTGCCAGCAGCCCGGGACAACTCTCCTATAATTCACCCCTCCACTTT. Its protein is CASSPGQLSYNSPLHF.

There are a few counts of this clone. V gene TRBV19 combines with J gene TRBJ1-6; TRBD1 is a possible D gene (5 bases). CDR1 and CDR2 (germline): LNHDA, SQIVND (reference sequence). The V end lost 6 bases, the J end lost 12 bases, and 18 bases lay between the germline ends. The CDR3 has 14 amino acids. In nucleotides, the CDR3 is TGTGCCAGTAGCCTTGGGCAGGGAATCGGACCCCTCCACTTT. This sequence encodes CASSLGQGIGPLHF.

The genes are TRBV12-5 and TRBJ2-5; the D gene is possibly TRBD2 (6 bases). The length of the CDR3 is 15 residues. Trimming removed 7 bases from V and 0 bases from J, with 15 bases in between. From germline, CDR1 is LGHNT and CDR2 FRNRAP. DNA for the CDR3: TGTGCTAGTGCCAAGACTAGAGGAAACCAAGAGACCCAGTACTTC. Translated, it gives CASAKTRGNQETQYF.

This rearrangement joins TRBV19 to TRBJ1-5; 7 bases agree with TRBD1. This CDR3 has 18 amino acids. The V gene end was trimmed by 4 bases and the J gene end by 1 base; junction bases not matched to a gene: 13. Germline V gene sequence: CDR1 LNHDA, CDR2 SQIVND (reference sequence). CDR3 DNA: TGTGCCAGTAGTACCCAGACAGGGAAGCTGTCAAGCAATCAGCCCCAGCATTTT. As protein: CASSTQTGKLSSNQPQHF.